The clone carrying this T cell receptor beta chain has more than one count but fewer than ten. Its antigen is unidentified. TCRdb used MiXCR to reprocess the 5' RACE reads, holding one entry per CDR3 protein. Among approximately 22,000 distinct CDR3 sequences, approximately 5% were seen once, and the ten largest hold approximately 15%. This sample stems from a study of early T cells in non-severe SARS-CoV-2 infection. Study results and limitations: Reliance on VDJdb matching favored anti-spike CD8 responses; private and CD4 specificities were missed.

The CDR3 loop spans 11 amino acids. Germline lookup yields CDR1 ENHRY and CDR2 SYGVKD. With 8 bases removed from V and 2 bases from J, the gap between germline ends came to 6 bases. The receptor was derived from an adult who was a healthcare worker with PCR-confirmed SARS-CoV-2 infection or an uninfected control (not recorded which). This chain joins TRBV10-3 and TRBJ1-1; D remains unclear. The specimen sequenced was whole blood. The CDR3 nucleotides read TGTGCCATCCGGGCAAACACTGAAGCTTTCTTT. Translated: CAIRANTEAFF.